This T cell receptor beta chain was profiled in a study of CD8 T cells in ankylosing spondylitis. This clonotype was recorded a few times. CDR1 SGDLS and CDR2 YYNGEE come from the germline V gene. This CDR3 comprises 12 residues. Trimming took off 3 bases at V and 4 bases at J, with 8 bases between the two ends. TCRdb ran MiXCR on the 5' RACE reads and lists one entry per CDR3 protein. The sample records around 340,000 distinct CDR3 sequences, 20% to 25% being singletons. The sequenced material came from blood, either unsorted or a sorted T cell fraction (not recorded which). This clonotype originated in a male donor with ankylosing spondylitis or in good health (not recorded which). The rearrangement links TRBV9 to TRBJ2-7, with D hard to call. In nucleotides, the CDR3 is TGTGCCAGCAGCGATGGGGATTACGAGCAGTACTTC. Protein: CASSDGDYEQYF.